This entry lists 4 T cell receptor beta chains sequenced from one sample in a study of T cell repertoires in cytomegalovirus infection. TCRdb analysed the reads with MiXCR anew, one entry per CDR3 protein. The sample lists 500,000 to 600,000 distinct CDR3 sequences; about 15% were seen once. Sample: CD8+ T cells from PBMCs. Source of these receptors: a human donor in good health (CMV status not recorded). Some clones in this sample may be carry-over from other donors' samples.

This clonotype occurred a few times. V gene TRBV4-1 combines with J gene TRBJ2-3; 8 bases are shared with TRBD2. V shed 1 base and J 6 bases; nucleotides not matched to a gene: 3. The length of the CDR3 is 14 residues. Per the germline V gene, CDR1 is MGHRA and CDR2 is YSYEKL. The CDR3 here is CASSQAGGWDTQYF. CDR3 coding DNA: TGCGCCAGCAGCCAAGCGGGGGGGTGGGATACGCAGTATTTT.

This clonotype occurred many times. The chain uses TRBV4-2 and TRBJ2-5, with D uncertain. V lost 4 bases to trimming and J lost 5 bases, with 17 bases between them. Germline values: CDR1 LGHNA, CDR2 YNFKEQ. The CDR3 contains 15 residues. The CDR3 DNA follows: TGTGCCAGCAGCCCCCAATGTAGGCCCCGGGAGACCCAGTACTTC. The encoded protein is CASSPQCRPRETQYF.

This clonotype was seen only a few times. J is TRBJ1-2 and V is TRBV12-3 or TRBV12-4, with D possibly matching TRBD1 (6 bases). The CDR3 contains 16 residues. Trimming pared 6 bases from V and 4 bases from J, leaving 21 bases between. For the CDR3, the DNA is TGTGCCAGCAGCTTGAAACGGGACACCCATCTCTATGGCTACACCTTC. Its protein product is CASSLKRDTHLYGYTF.

This clonotype was counted at least ten times. The CDR3 DNA sequence: TGTGCCAGCAGCCTGCCCGGGACTAGCGGGGGGGCGGGTTTAAATGAGCAGTTCTTC. It specifies CASSLPGTSGGAGLNEQFF. This chain links TRBV7-6 with TRBJ2-1, with 16 bases matching TRBD2. The CDR3 runs 19 residues. Germline V CDR1 and CDR2: SGHVS, FNYEAQ. Germline trimming cut 5 bases from V and 7 bases from J; bases unmatched to any gene: 14. Combining the CDR3 with reference TRBV7-6 and TRBJ2-1 gives the whole variable domain GAGVSQSPRYKVTKRGQDVALRCDPISGHVSLYWYRQALGQGPEFLTYFNYEAQQDKSGLPNDRFSAERPEGSISTLTIQRTEQRDSAMYRCASSLPGTSGGAGLNEQFFGPGTRLTVL.